This entry lists 20 T cell receptor beta chains sequenced from one sample in a study of blood T cell repertoires in COVID-19. The protocol was immunoSEQ multiplex PCR, while the TCRdb copy is restricted to in-frame clones and leaves out a portion. The data hold more than 300,000 clones, with about 82% observed a single time. Specimen: peripheral blood. These receptors all stem from a woman aged 50 to 65 with acute or convalescent COVID-19.

The CDR3, as DNA: TGTGCCAGCAGTTTATCCACGACAGAAGCTTTCTTT. It encodes CASSLSTTEAFF. J is TRBJ1-1 and V is TRBV28; D call uncertain. Trimming removed 1 base from V and 8 bases from J, with 8 bases in between. This CDR3 contains 12 residues. In germline, CDR1 is MDHEN, CDR2 SYDVKM.

The rearrangement links TRBV5-1 to TRBJ2-3; the match to TRBD1 covers 8 bases. CDR3 length: 15 residues. V gave up 4 bases and J gave up 5 bases; unmatched junction bases: 9. Germline V gene data show CDR1 as SGHRS and CDR2 as YFSETQ. The CDR3 sequence: CASSPGQGVGDTQYF. CDR3 coding DNA: TGCGCCAGCAGCCCCGGACAGGGTGTGGGAGATACGCAGTATTTT. The full variable domain, completed using reference TRBV5-1 and TRBJ2-3, is KAGVTQTPRYLIKTRGQQVTLSCSPISGHRSVSWYQQTPGQGLQFLFEYFSETQRNKGNFPGRFSGRQFSNSRSEMNVSTLELGDSALYLCASSPGQGVGDTQYFGPGTRLTVL.

The V call is TRBV4-1, the J call TRBJ2-7; a possible D gene is TRBD1 (5 bases). V was pared by 4 bases and J by 2 bases, with 12 bases between. The CDR3 has 14 residues. Germline-derived CDR1 and CDR2 are MGHRA and YSYEKL. CDR3 in amino acids: CASSRGGYAYEQYF. CDR3 nucleotide sequence: TGCGCCAGCAGCCGGGGCGGATATGCCTACGAGCAGTACTTC.

This clone has just a few counts. The V gene is TRBV3-1 (or the pseudogene TRBV3-2), the J gene TRBJ1-1; 9 bases map to TRBD1. V dropped 4 bases and J dropped 0; count of bases not matched to a gene: 9. This CDR3 contains 17 residues. CDR1 LGHDT and CDR2 YNNKEL come from the germline V gene (reference sequence). This CDR3 is CASSPTRTGAMNTEAFF. In DNA form, the CDR3 reads TGTGCCAGCAGCCCGACCCGGACAGGGGCGATGAACACTGAAGCTTTCTTT.

The chain combines TRBV18 with TRBJ2-1; D uncertain. Trimming removed 0 bases at V and 5 bases at J, with 8 bases between. Germline loops: CDR1 KGHSH, CDR2 LQKENI. The CDR3 runs to 14 residues. The CDR3: CASSPPSPDNEQFF. In DNA form, the CDR3 reads TGTGCCAGCTCACCACCGAGTCCCGACAATGAGCAGTTCTTC.

The rearrangement links TRBV6-6 to TRBJ2-7; TRBD2 is a possible D gene (6 bases). The V gene lost 6 bases and the J gene lost 6 bases, with 18 bases spanning the gap. Looked up from germline, CDR1 is MNHNY and CDR2 is SVGAGI (reference sequence). This CDR3 comprises 14 residues. The CDR3 region is CASRRDGSLREQYF. CDR3 in DNA: TGTGCCAGCAGGCGGGACGGGAGCTTACGCGAGCAGTACTTC.

The rearrangement links TRBV28 to TRBJ1-5; perhaps TRBD1 as D (6 bases). This CDR3 is built from 14 residues. In germline, CDR1 is MDHEN, CDR2 SYDVKM. Trimming cost V 7 bases and J 3 bases, with 13 bases left between them. Here the CDR3 DNA reads TGTGCCAGCAACTCCGGACAGTACAATCAGCCCCAGCATTTT. Protein: CASNSGQYNQPQHF.

The chain is built from TRBV5-1 and TRBJ1-2; 9 bases fit TRBD1. The CDR3 totals 14 residues. The V and J ends lost 4 bases and 3 bases, in that order; junction bases with no gene match: 4. CDR1 and CDR2 (germline): SGHRS, YFSETQ. DNA for the CDR3: TGCGCCAGCAGCGCGGACAGGGGACACTATGGCTACACCTTC. Amino acid sequence: CASSADRGHYGYTF.

The chain joins TRBV3-1 (or the pseudogene TRBV3-2) to TRBJ2-2; 12 positions agree with TRBD2. The V gene's germline CDR1 is LGHDT and CDR2 YNNKEL (reference sequence). V was clipped by 6 bases and J by 4 bases; unmatched bases: 9. CDR3 length: 17 residues. The CDR3 DNA sequence: TGTGCCAGCAGTCTCACTAGCGGGAGGCACATCACCGGGGAGCTGTTTTTT. It specifies CASSLTSGRHITGELFF.

This clone has only a few counts. This chain joins TRBV9 and TRBJ2-7; a weak D match, TRBD2 (5 bases). Germline values: CDR1 SGDLS, CDR2 YYNGEE. The V end was cut by 4 bases, the J end by 3 bases, with 17 bases between. The CDR3 totals 15 residues. CDR3 in amino acids: CASSPLGRGIYEQYF. CDR3 nucleotide sequence: TGTGCCAGCAGCCCCCTGGGAAGAGGGATCTACGAGCAGTACTTC.

V usage is TRBV10-3 and J usage is TRBJ1-1; D may be TRBD1 (6 bases). Trimming stripped 5 bases from V and 2 bases from J, with 9 bases between. Germline assignment: CDR1 ENHRY and CDR2 SYGVKD. This CDR3 spans 13 amino acids. In nucleotides, the CDR3 is TGTGCCATCAGTACACAGGGTAACACTGAAGCTTTCTTT. Its translation is CAISTQGNTEAFF.

The chain carries TRBV6-1 and TRBJ2-7; the D is unclear. V dropped 3 bases and J dropped 0 bases, with 9 bases sitting between them. Germline values: CDR1 MNHNS, CDR2 SASEGT. The CDR3 contains 14 residues. The CDR3, as DNA: TGTGCCAGCAGTGAGCCCGCGAGCTCCTACGAGCAGTACTTC. It codes for CASSEPASSYEQYF.

This chain uses TRBV5-8 with TRBJ1-5; possible D gene TRBD1, 6 bases. This CDR3 contains 15 residues. Trimming stripped 0 bases from V and 6 bases from J, with 13 bases between. Per germline, CDR1 SGHTS and CDR2 YDEGEE. CDR3 loop: CASSLEGHPGQPQHF. DNA for the CDR3: TGTGCCAGCAGCTTGGAGGGACACCCGGGTCAGCCCCAGCATTTT.

This chain uses TRBV19 with TRBJ1-2, with TRBD1 identical over 9 bases. The CDR3 runs to 13 residues. Germline lookup yields CDR1 LNHDA and CDR2 SQIVND (reference sequence). The V segment lost 10 bases and the J segment 8 bases; nucleotides outside the gene matches: 11. CDR3 DNA: TGTGCCACCACCTCCGGGACAGGGAAAGGCTACACCTTC. This codes for CATTSGTGKGYTF.

This clone has just a few counts. Additional DNA sequences in this sample encode the identical CDR3. V gene TRBV5-1 combines with J gene TRBJ1-1; D might be TRBD1 (5 bases). The CDR3 contains 13 residues. CDR1 SGHRS and CDR2 YFSETQ come from the germline V gene. V was pared by 4 bases and J by 2 bases, with 9 bases between. The CDR3 protein is CASSLQGNTEAFF. The CDR3 DNA sequence: TGCGCCAGCAGCCTTCAGGGTAACACTGAAGCTTTCTTT. Together with reference TRBV5-1 and TRBJ1-1, the CDR3 gives the full variable domain: KAGVTQTPRYLIKTRGQQVTLSCSPISGHRSVSWYQQTPGQGLQFLFEYFSETQRNKGNFPGRFSGRQFSNSRSEMNVSTLELGDSALYLCASSLQGNTEAFFGQGTRLTVV.

This clone was observed a single time. This chain joins TRBV6-6 and TRBJ1-4; a possible D gene is TRBD1 (6 bases). The germline CDR1 and CDR2 sequences are MNHNY and SVGAGI (reference sequence). The ends were cut back, 0 bases at V and 8 bases at J, with 13 bases in the middle. CDR3 length: 15 residues. The CDR3 sequence is CASSYSNRVEEKLFF. The CDR3 nucleotides are TGTGCCAGCAGTTACTCGAACAGGGTCGAGGAAAAACTGTTTTTT.

The J gene is TRBJ2-7, the V gene TRBV6-5; D unclear. The V gene lost 4 bases and the J gene lost 5 bases, with 21 bases spanning the gap. CDR3 length: 16 amino acids. In germline, CDR1 is MNHEY, CDR2 SVGAGI. CDR3 nucleotide sequence: TGTGCCAGCAGTTTTCAACTATTCCCCTCAATCGACGAGCAGTACTTC. Translated, it gives CASSFQLFPSIDEQYF.

The chain joins TRBV19 to TRBJ2-4; possibly TRBD1 for D (5 bases). The CDR3 has 13 amino acids. Germline-derived CDR1 and CDR2 are LNHDA and SQIVND (reference sequence). V lost 7 bases, J lost 5 bases, and 12 bases lay in between. In DNA, the CDR3 is TGTGCCAGTACCCGACAGACAGAAAACATTCAGTACTTC. Amino acid sequence: CASTRQTENIQYF.

This clone was seen only a few times. Other DNA sequences in the same sample also yield this CDR3. The chain recombines TRBV28 with TRBJ1-2; 7 nucleotides agree with TRBD1. This CDR3 has 12 residues. After removal of 4 bases from V and 6 bases from J, the junction contained 2 bases not matched to a gene. The germline V gene has CDR1 MDHEN and CDR2 SYDVKM. DNA for the CDR3: TGTGCCAGCAGTTCCGGGACAGATGGCTACACCTTC. Translated, it gives CASSSGTDGYTF.

CDR3 sequence reads: CASSINRAGTEAFF. DNA for the CDR3: TGTGCCAGTAGTATTAACAGGGCAGGGACTGAAGCTTTCTTT. The J gene is TRBJ1-1, the V gene TRBV19, with D possibly matching TRBD1 (6 bases). The CDR3 has 14 residues. Germline CDR1 and CDR2: LNHDA and SQIVND (reference sequence). V was clipped by 3 bases and J by 5 bases, with 13 bases between them.